This TCR beta chain was sequenced for a study of blood T cell repertoires in COVID-19. Across the study: Material from acute and convalescent COVID-19 was sourced from the United States, Italy and Spain. Sources were T cells, B-cell-depleted T cells, or PBMCs; the material itself was cDNA or gDNA.

This clone was recorded a few times. Other nucleotide sequences from this sample produce the same CDR3. V was pared by 0 bases and J by 0 bases, with 8 bases between. Looked up from germline, CDR1 is LGHNA and CDR2 is YSLEER. The CDR3 length is 15 residues. Authors' methods: Nucleated cell counts were estimated from reference gene primer amplification. Using immunoSEQ multiplex PCR, the repertoire was profiled, and TCRdb retains in-frame clones only, with some absent. The V and J calls and the clone size are those of that table, but D and trimming were determined from the DNA. The sample has about 170,000 clones; under 80% are singletons.

The sequencing sample was made of peripheral blood. The receptor was derived from a man between 65 and 85 years old with acute or convalescent COVID-19. The rearrangement joins TRBV4-3 to TRBJ1-1, with unresolved D. CDR3 amino acids: CASSQDSGVNTEAFF. The CDR3 DNA is TGCGCCAGCAGCCAAGACTCGGGTGTGAACACTGAAGCTTTCTTT.